This T cell receptor (beta chain) was recorded in a study of PD-1 blockade in classical Hodgkin lymphoma. V lost 0 bases and J lost 4, with 13 bases in between. The CDR3 contains 15 residues. Per the germline V gene, CDR1 is SGDLS and CDR2 is YYNGEE. Clones were read by immunoSEQ multiplex PCR, and TCRdb kept only the in-frame ones, dropping some. The repertoire holds tens of thousands of clones, with approximately 74% as singletons. Concerning this clone itself: Its antigen is not identified.

Whole-study results and caveats: Whatever underlies the repertoire differences (possibly disease activity or prior therapy) remains undefined.

Exposure to brentuximab vedotin varied, and each patient had relapsed following autologous stem cell transplantation. The specimen comprised peripheral blood mononuclear cells (PBMCs), sampled at baseline. The rearrangement links TRBV9 to TRBJ2-5, with a tentative D call TRBD2 (5 bases). The receptor was derived from a human donor with classical Hodgkin lymphoma. The CDR3 nucleotides read TGTGCCAGCAGCGTAGATGAGGGCTTGGTAGAGACCCAGTACTTC. This encodes CASSVDEGLVETQYF.